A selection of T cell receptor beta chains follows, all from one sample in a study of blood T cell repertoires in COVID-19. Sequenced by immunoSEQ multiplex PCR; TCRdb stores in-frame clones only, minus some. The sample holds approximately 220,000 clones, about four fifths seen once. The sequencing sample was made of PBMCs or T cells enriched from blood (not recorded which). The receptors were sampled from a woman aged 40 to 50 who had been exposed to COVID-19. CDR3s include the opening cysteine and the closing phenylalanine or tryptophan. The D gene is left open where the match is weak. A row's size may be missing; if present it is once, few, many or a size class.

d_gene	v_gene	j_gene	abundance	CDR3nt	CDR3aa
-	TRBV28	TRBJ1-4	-	TGTGCCAGCAGCAAGACTACAACTAATGAAAAACTGTTTTTT	CASSKTTTNEKLFF
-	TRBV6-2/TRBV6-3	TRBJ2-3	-	TGTGCCAGCAGTTATCCCCGGGCAGATACGCAGTATTTT	CASSYPRADTQYF
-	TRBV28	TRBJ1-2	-	TGTGCCAGCAGACCCCCCAGGGCAGAAAACTATGGCCACACCTTC	CASRPPRAENYGHTF
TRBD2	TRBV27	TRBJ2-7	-	TGTGCCAGCAAAGGACTAGCGGGGAGTTACGAGCAGTACTTC	CASKGLAGSYEQYF
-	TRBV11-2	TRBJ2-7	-	TGTGCCAGCAGCTTATGGAGGGGCGAGACCTACGAGCAGTACTTC	CASSLWRGETYEQYF
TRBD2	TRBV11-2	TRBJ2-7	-	TGTGCCAGCAAACCGGTTGCGGGGGGCTCCTACGAGCAGTACTTC	CASKPVAGGSYEQYF
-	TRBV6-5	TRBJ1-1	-	TGTGCCGCCCAACCCAGTGGAGGTTACACTGAAGCTTTCTTT	CAAQPSGGYTEAFF
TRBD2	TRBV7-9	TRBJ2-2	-	TGTGCCAGCAGCCCCCGGGGGGGAGAGAACACCGGGGAGCTGTTTTTT	CASSPRGGENTGELFF
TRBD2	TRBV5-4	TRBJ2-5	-	TGTGCCAGCAGCTTGGGACTAGCGGGGGGTCAAGAGACCCAGTACTTC	CASSLGLAGGQETQYF
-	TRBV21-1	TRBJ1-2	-	TGTGCCAGCAGCAAAGGAGGGATGGGCTACACCTTC	CASSKGGMGYTF
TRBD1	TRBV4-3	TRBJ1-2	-	TGCGCCAGCAGCCATCCTCAGGGGGCACACTATGGCTACACCTTC	CASSHPQGAHYGYTF
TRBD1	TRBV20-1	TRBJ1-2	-	TGCAGTGCAGACGACAGGGGCGGCTACACCTTC	CSADDRGGYTF
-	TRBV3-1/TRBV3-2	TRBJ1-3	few	TGTGCCAGCAGCCAAGCTGGGACACAAGGAAACACCATATATTTT	CASSQAGTQGNTIYF
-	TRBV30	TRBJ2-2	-	TGTGCCTGGAGTCCCCCGGCCGGGGAGCTGTTTTTT	CAWSPPAGELFF
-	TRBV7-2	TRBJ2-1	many	TGTGCCAGCAGCTTAGAGAGGTCGGGGTACAATGAGCAGTTCTTC	CASSLERSGYNEQFF
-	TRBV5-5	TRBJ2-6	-	TGTGCCAGCAGCTTTGGGCTTGGGTTGGGGGCGTTTGGGGCCAACGTCCTGACTTTC	CASSFGLGLGAFGANVLTF
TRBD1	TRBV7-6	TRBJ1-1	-	TGTGCCAGCAGCTCCAGCCTCAGGACAGGGGGTGAAGCTTTCTTT	CASSSSLRTGGEAFF
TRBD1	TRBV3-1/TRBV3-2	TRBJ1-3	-	TGTGCCAGCAGCACAGGGGTTTCTGGAAACACCATATATTTT	CASSTGVSGNTIYF
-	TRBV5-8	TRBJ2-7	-	TGTGCCAGCAGAAGATCGTCCGGGTTCGGCGAGCAGTACTTC	CASRRSSGFGEQYF
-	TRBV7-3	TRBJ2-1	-	TGTGCCAGCAGCTTAACGATGGCAGGGGCTACCTACAATGAGCAGTTCTTC	CASSLTMAGATYNEQFF
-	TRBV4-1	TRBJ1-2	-	TGCGCCAGCAGCCAAGAGGAGGGGGGGAACTATGGCTACACCTTC	CASSQEEGGNYGYTF
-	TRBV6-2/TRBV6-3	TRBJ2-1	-	TGTGCCAGCAGTTACTCTCCAGGCTCCTACAATGAGCAGTTCTTC	CASSYSPGSYNEQFF
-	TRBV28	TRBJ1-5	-	TGTGCCAGCAGCTCGGCAGGGTCCGACGGGAGCAATCAGCCCCAGCATTTT	CASSSAGSDGSNQPQHF
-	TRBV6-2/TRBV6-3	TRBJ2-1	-	TGTGCCAGCAGTTACTCGATGGGGTCGGGGAATGAGCAGTTCTTC	CASSYSMGSGNEQFF
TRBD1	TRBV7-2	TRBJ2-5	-	TGTGCCAGCAGCCGGGACAGGGGCCAAGAGACCCAGTACTTC	CASSRDRGQETQYF
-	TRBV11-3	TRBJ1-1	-	TGTGCCAGCAGCCAGAATCAGGGGCTTGAAGCTTTCTTT	CASSQNQGLEAFF
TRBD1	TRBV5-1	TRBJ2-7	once	TGCGCCAGCAGCTCACAGGGGGCGCCTTCCTACGAGCAGTACTTC	CASSSQGAPSYEQYF
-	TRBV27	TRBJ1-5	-	TGTGCCAGCAGTTTAGGTCCTAACTATAGCAATCAGCCCCAGCATTTT	CASSLGPNYSNQPQHF
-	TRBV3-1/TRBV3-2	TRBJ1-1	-	TGTGCCAGCAGCCATGCGACAGAGAACACTGAAGCTTTCTTT	CASSHATENTEAFF
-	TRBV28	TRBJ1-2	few	TGTGCCAGCAGTTCACAAGCAACACCTTCGGGGGGCTACACCTTC	CASSSQATPSGGYTF
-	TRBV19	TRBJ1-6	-	TGTGCCAGTACGGTAGGGGACTTCTATAATTCACCCCTCCACTTT	CASTVGDFYNSPLHF
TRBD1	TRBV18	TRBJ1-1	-	TGTGCCAGCTCACCGCCCACAGGGGGTACTGAAGCTTTCTTT	CASSPPTGGTEAFF
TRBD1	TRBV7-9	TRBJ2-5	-	TGTGCCAGCAGCTTGGGACAGGTAGAGACAGAGACCCAGTACTTC	CASSLGQVETETQYF
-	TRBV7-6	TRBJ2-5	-	TGTGCCAGCACCAAGGCCGGGGGGCCCCAAGAGACCCAGTACTTC	CASTKAGGPQETQYF
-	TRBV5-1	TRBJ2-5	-	TGCGCCAGCAAGGCGTCAGGGGCGCGTGAGGAGACCCAGTACTTC	CASKASGAREETQYF
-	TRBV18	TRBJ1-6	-	TGTGCCAGCTCACTGGAGGGAGGGGGAAATTCACCCCTCCACTTT	CASSLEGGGNSPLHF
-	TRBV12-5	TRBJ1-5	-	TGTGCTAGTGGGTCCCCAGGCCCCGATGGCCAGCCCCAGCATTTT	CASGSPGPDGQPQHF
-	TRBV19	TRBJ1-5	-	TGTGCCAGTACCCCGTCCGGGGGGGAGAATCAGCCCCAGCATTTT	CASTPSGGENQPQHF
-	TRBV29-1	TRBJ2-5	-	TGCAGCGTTCCCCAGGGAGAGACCCAGTACTTC	CSVPQGETQYF
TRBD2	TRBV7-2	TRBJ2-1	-	TGTGCCAGCAGCTGGGACGGGACTAGCGGGGGCCCTGATGAGCAGTTCTTC	CASSWDGTSGGPDEQFF
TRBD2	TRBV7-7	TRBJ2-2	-	TGTGCTAGCAGTACCGGCGGGGGGGCCGCCGGGGAGCTGTTTTTT	CASSTGGGAAGELFF
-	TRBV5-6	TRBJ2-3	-	TGTGCCAGCATCACTAAAGACAGGTCTACAGATACGCAGTATTTT	CASITKDRSTDTQYF
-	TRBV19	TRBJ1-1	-	TGTGCCAGTAGTGACAAGGGGACTGAAGCTTTCTTT	CASSDKGTEAFF
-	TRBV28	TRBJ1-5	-	TGTGCCAGCAGTCCCCCCTCCAGGAGCAATCAGCCCCAGCATTTT	CASSPPSRSNQPQHF
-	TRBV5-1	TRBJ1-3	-	TGCGCCAGCAGCACCGACAGTGGCTCTGGAAACACCATATATTTT	CASSTDSGSGNTIYF
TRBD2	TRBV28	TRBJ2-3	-	TGTGCCAGCAGTCCCCGGACTAGCGCAAGCACAGATACGCAGTATTTT	CASSPRTSASTDTQYF